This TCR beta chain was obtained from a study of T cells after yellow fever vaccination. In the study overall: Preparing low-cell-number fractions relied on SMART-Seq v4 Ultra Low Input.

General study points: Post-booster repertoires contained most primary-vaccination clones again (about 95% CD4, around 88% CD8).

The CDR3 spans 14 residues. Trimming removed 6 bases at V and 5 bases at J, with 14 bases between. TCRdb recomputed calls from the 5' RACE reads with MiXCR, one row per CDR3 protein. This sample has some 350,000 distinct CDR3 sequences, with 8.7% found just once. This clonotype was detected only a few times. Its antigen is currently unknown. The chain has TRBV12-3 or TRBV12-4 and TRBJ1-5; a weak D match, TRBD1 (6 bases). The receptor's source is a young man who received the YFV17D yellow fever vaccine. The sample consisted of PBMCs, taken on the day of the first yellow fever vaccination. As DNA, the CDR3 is TGTGCCAGCAGCCGGGACACACAACATCAGCCCCAGCATTTT. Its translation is CASSRDTQHQPQHF.